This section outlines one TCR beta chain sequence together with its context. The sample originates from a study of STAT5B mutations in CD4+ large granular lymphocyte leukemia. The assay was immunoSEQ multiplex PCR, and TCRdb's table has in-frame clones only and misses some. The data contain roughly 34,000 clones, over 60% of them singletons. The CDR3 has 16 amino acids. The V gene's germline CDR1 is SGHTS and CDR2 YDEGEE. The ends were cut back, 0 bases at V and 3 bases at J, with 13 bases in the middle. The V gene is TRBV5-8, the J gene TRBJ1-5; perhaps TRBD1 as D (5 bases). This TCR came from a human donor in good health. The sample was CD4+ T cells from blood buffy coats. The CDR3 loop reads CASSLARGSLNQPQHF. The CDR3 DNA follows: TGTGCCAGCAGCTTGGCCCGGGGCAGCCTCAATCAGCCCCAGCATTTT.